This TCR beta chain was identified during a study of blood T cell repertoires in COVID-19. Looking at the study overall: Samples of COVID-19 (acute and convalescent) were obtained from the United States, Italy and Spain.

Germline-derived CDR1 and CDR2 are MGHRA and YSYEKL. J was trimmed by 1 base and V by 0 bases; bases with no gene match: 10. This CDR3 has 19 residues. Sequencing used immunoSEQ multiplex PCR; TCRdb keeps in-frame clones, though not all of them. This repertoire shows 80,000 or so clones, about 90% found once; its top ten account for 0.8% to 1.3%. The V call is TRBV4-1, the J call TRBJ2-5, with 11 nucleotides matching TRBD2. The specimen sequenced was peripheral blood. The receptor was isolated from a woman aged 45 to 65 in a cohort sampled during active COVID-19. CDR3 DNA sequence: TGCGCCAGCAGCCAAGAGGGGACTAGCGGAGCGGAGGGCCAAGAGACCCAGTACTTC. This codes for CASSQEGTSGAEGQETQYF.